The entry that follows covers one TCR beta chain sequence. This clone was detected only a few times. Its antigen has not been determined. Qualities for individual bases were not recorded, and no much larger clone is one base off. This sample stems from a study of blood T cell repertoires in COVID-19 (dated by TCRdb to about 2020). Turning to the overall study: The collaborator samples originated in the United States, Italy and Spain and spanned the acute and convalescent phases of COVID-19. The dataset comprised deeply sampled blood TCRbeta repertoires from subjects exposed to, actively infected with, or recovered from COVID-19. The samples were drawn from the first 160 participants of the ongoing ImmuneRACE study and from 1,254 subjects provided by 6 global collaborators. The repertoires were made available in a free public database intended to serve as a resource for research on the immune response to SARS-CoV-2. The prospective study material was composed of cDNA or gDNA derived from T cells, B-cell-depleted T cells, or PBMCs. The sample metadata nearly always contained a de-identified subject ID, COVID-19 status, age in years and sex. Where HLA class I and class II types were available, the types were taken from metadata supplied by the sample provider, not from assay-based typing.

TCRbeta CDR3 regions were amplified from genomic DNA by means of the immunoSEQ Assay, a bias-controlled multiplex PCR. From the authors' description of their analysis: The number of nucleated cells in each sample was estimated from the amplification of reference gene primers within the assay. To quantify the absolute abundance of each unique TCRbeta CDR3 rearrangement, sequence reads were collapsed and filtered. Productive Simpson clonality was computed per sample as the square root of Simpson's diversity index over productive rearrangements. TCRdb took over this immuneACCESS table, retaining in-frame rearrangements with V and J assigned. Such tables are incomplete; in checked studies, under half of the missing clones stem from an unresolved V gene, and the remainder is unexplained. That table is the source of V, J and clone size, and D and trimming were worked out from the DNA. Across this sample there are roughly 250,000 clones, with about 81% seen only once. Around 12% of the sample lies in the top ten.

Whole blood was collected in K2EDTA tubes by collaborating institutions according to the institutions' own protocols. For TCRbeta analysis, collaborators shipped samples as frozen whole blood, isolated PBMCs, or DNA extracted from either of those sample types. Overall study outcomes, separate from this receptor: Clinical and demographic metadata were provided uncurated, with the amount varying by source and participant.

Measured from the cysteine to the phenylalanine, the CDR3 is 15 residues long. Of the read, only the CDR3 DNA is kept; its 45 bases are in frame from base 1. V is pared back by 1 base and J by 0 bases, with 10 bases lying between the germline termini. Reading the germline V gene gives CDR1 SGHRS and CDR2 YFSETQ. The chain employs TRBV5-1 and TRBJ1-2; a tentative D call is TRBD1 (5 bases match). The TCR sequence derives from a woman aged 55 to 70 with active or convalescent COVID-19. The sequenced material came from peripheral blood. This receptor carries the CDR3 CASSLQTGTNYGYTF. Read as DNA, the sequence is TGCGCCAGCAGCTTGCAAACAGGCACTAACTATGGCTACACCTTC. Where the CDR3 stops, the reference TRBV5-1 and TRBJ1-2 genes take over; the full variable domain is KAGVTQTPRYLIKTRGQQVTLSCSPISGHRSVSWYQQTPGQGLQFLFEYFSETQRNKGNFPGRFSGRQFSNSRSEMNVSTLELGDSALYLCASSLQTGTNYGYTFGSGTRLTVV.